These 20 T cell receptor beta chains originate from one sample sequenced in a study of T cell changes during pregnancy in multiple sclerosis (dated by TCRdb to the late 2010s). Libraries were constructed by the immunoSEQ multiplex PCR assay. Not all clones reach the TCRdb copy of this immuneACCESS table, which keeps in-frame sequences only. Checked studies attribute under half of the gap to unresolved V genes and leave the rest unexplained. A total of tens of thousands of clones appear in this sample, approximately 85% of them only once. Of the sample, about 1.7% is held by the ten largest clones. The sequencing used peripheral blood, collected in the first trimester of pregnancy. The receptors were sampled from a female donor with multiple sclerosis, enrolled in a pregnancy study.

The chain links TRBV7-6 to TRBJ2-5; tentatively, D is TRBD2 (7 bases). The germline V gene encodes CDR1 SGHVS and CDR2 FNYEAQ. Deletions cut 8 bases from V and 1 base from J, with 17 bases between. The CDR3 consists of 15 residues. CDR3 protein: CASEGGRGGQETQYF. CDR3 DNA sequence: TGTGCCAGCGAGGGCGGGAGAGGGGGCCAAGAGACCCAGTACTTC.

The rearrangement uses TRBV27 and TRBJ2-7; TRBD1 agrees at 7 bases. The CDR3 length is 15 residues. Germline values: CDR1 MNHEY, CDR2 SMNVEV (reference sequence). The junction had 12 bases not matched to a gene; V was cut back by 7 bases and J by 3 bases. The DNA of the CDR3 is TGTGCCAGCACCTCGATAGGGGGCGCTTTCTACGAGCAGTACTTC. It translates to CASTSIGGAFYEQYF.

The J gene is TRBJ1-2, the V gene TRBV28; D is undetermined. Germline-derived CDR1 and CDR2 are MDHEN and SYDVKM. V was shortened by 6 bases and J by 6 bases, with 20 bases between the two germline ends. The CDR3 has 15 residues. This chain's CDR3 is CASSLAIESRDGYTF. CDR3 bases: TGTGCCAGCAGCTTGGCCATCGAGTCCCGGGATGGCTACACCTTC.

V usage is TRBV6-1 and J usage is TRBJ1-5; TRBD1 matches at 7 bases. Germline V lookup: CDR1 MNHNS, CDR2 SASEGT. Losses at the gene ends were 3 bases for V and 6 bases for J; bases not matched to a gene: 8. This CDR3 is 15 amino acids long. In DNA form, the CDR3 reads TGTGCCAGCAGTGAGTATCAGGGGGAGGCTCAGCCCCAGCATTTT. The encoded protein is CASSEYQGEAQPQHF.

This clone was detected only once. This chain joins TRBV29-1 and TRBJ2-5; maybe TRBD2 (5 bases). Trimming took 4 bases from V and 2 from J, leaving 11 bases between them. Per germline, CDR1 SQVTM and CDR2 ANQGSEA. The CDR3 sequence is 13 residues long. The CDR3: CSVVSGVQETQYF. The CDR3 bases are TGCAGCGTTGTATCCGGGGTTCAAGAGACCCAGTACTTC.

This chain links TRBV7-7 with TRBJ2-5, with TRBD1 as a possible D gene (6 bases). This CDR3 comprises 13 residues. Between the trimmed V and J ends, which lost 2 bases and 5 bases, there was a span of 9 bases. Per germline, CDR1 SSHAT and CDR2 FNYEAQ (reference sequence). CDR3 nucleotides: TGTGCCAGCAGCTTAACAGGGAAGGAGACCCAGTACTTC. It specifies CASSLTGKETQYF.

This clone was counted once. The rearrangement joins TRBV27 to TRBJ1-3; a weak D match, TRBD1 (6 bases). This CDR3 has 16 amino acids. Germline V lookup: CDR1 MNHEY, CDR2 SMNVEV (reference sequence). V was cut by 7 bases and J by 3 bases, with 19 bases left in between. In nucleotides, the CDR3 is TGTGCCAGCACCATTAGGACAGCTCGGAGTGGAAACACCATATATTTT. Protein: CASTIRTARSGNTIYF.

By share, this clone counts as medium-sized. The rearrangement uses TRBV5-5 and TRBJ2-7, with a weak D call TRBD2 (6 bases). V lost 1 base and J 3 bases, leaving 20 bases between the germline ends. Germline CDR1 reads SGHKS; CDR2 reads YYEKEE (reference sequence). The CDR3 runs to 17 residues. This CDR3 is CASSLISGRSDYYEQYF. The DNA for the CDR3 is TGTGCCAGCAGCTTGATATCAGGACGGTCGGACTACTACGAGCAGTACTTC.

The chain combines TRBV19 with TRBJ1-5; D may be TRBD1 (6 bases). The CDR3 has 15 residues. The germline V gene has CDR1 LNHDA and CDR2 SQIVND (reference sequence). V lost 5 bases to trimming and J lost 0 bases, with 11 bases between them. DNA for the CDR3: TGTGCCAGTAGTCGGACAGCACTTAGCAATCAGCCCCAGCATTTT. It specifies CASSRTALSNQPQHF.

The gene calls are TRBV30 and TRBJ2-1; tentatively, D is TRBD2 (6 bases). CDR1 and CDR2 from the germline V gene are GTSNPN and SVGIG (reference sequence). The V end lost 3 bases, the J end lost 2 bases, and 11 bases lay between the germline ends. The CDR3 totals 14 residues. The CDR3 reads CAWSGSGTYNEQFF. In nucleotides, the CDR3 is TGTGCCTGGAGCGGGAGTGGAACCTACAATGAGCAGTTCTTC.

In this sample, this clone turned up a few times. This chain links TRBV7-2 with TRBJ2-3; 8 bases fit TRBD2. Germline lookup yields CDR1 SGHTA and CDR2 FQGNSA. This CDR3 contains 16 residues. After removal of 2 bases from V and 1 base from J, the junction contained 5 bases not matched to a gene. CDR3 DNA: TGTGCCAGCAGCTTAAGCCCGGGAGGGGGCACAGATACGCAGTATTTT. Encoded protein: CASSLSPGGGTDTQYF.

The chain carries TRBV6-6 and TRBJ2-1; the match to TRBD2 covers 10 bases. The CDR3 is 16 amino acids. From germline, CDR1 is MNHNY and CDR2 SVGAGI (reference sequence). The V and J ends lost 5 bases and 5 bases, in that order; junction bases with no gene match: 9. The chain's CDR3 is CASSARTSGGNNEQFF. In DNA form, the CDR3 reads TGTGCCAGCAGTGCGAGGACTAGCGGAGGAAACAATGAGCAGTTCTTC.

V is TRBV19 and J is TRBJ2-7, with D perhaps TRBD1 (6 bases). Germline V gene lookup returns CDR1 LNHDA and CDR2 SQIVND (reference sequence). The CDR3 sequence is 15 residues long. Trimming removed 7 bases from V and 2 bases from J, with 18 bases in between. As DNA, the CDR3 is TGTGCCAGTACCCCCCAACTGGGGGCCCCCTACGAGCAGTACTTC. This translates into CASTPQLGAPYEQYF.

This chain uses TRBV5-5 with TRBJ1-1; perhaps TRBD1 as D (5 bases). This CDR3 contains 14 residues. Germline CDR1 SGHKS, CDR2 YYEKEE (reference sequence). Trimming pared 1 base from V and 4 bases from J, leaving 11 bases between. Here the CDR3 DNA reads TGTGCCAGCAGCTTGTGGGGGGGGTCCACTGAAGCTTTCTTT. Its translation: CASSLWGGSTEAFF.

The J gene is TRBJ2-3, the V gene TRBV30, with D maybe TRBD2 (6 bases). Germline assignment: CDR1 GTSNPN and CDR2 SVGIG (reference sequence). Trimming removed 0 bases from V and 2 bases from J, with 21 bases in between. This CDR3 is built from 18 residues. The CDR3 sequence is CAWSVSPPASDPTDTQYF. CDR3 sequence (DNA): TGTGCCTGGAGTGTAAGTCCCCCGGCTAGCGACCCCACAGATACGCAGTATTTT.

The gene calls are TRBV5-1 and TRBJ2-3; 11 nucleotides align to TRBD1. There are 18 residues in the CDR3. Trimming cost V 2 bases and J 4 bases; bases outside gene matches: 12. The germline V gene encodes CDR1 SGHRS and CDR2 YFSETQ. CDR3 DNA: TGCGCCAGCAGCTTTAAAATTTGGACAGGGGGCGACGCAGATACGCAGTATTTT. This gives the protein CASSFKIWTGGDADTQYF.

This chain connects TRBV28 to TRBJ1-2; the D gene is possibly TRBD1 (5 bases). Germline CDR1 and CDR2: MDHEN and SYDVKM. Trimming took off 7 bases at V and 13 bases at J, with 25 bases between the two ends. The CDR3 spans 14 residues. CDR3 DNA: TGTGCCAGCACCCCTCCTCCTGTGGGGGGACTGGTCACCTTC. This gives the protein CASTPPPVGGLVTF.

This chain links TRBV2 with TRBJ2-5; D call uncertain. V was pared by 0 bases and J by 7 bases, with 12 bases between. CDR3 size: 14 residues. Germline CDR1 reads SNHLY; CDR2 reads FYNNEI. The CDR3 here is CASSEATGFGTQYF. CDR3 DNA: TGTGCCAGCAGTGAAGCAACTGGTTTCGGGACCCAGTACTTC.

CDR3 sequence: CASTRTSGIDYEQYF. In DNA, the CDR3 is TGCGCCAGTACCCGAACTAGCGGGATAGACTACGAGCAGTACTTC. The chain has TRBV10-2 and TRBJ2-7; TRBD2 agrees at 10 bases. With V trimmed by 9 bases and J by 3 bases, 11 bases remained unmatched. Germline V gene lookup returns CDR1 WSHSY and CDR2 SAAADI. CDR3 size: 15 residues.

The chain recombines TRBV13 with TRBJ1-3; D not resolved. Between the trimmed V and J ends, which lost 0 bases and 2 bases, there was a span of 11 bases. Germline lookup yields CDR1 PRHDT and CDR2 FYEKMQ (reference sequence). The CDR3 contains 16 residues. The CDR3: CASSLGLGETGNTIYF. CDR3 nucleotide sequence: TGTGCCAGCAGCTTAGGCCTGGGCGAGACTGGAAACACCATATATTTT.